Reported below is one TCR beta chain. What it recognizes is unknown. The data belong to a study of cytomegalovirus exposure and HLA in healthy donors. The PCR had 60 Vbeta and 13 Jbeta primers. Clones were read by immunoSEQ multiplex PCR, and TCRdb kept only the in-frame ones, dropping some. This table has 45,000 to 70,000 clones, 70% to 85% appearing once. Unrecorded immune exposure was likely among donors, who were nominally healthy when sampled. Germline-derived CDR1 and CDR2 are SNHLY and FYNNEI. The CDR3 consists of 15 residues. V shed 10 bases and J shed 4 bases, with 22 bases lying between them. Overall study findings and caveats: An analysis that was carried out later associated fewer than 20,000 TCR beta sequences with HLA alleles at 0.05 false discovery rate. A later look showed TCR association rates differing by HLA locus, highest for DRB1 and lowest for HLA-C.

The chain recombines TRBV2 with TRBJ1-2; maybe TRBD1 (5 bases). The sequence came from a man over 45 in good health and CMV-seronegative. The sequencing input was PBMCs. CDR3 protein: CATRVAGGFSYGYTF. The CDR3 region has the DNA TGTGCCACCCGTGTAGCGGGGGGGTTTTCCTATGGCTACACCTTC.